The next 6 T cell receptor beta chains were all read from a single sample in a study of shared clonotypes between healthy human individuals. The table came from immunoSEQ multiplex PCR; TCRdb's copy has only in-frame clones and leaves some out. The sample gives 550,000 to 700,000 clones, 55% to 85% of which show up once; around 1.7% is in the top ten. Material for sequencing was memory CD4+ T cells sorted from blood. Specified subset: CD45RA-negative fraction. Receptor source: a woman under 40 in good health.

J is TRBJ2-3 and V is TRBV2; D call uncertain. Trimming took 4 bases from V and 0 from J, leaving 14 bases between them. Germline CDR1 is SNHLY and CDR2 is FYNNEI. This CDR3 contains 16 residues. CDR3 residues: CASSVDPDFSTDTQYF. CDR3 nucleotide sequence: TGTGCCAGCAGTGTGGACCCAGACTTTAGCACAGATACGCAGTATTTT.

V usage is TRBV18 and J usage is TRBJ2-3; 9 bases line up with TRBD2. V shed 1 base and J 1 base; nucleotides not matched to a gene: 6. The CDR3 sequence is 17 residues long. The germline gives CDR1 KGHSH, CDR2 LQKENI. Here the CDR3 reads CASSPRISGSGTDTQYF. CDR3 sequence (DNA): TGTGCCAGCTCACCACGGATTAGCGGGAGCGGCACAGATACGCAGTATTTT.

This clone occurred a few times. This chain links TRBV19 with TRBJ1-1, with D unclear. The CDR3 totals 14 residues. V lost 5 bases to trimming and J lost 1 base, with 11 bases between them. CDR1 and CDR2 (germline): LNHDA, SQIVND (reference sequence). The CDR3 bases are TGTGCCAGTAGTCCCTGGACGGCGAACACTGAAGCTTTCTTT. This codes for CASSPWTANTEAFF.

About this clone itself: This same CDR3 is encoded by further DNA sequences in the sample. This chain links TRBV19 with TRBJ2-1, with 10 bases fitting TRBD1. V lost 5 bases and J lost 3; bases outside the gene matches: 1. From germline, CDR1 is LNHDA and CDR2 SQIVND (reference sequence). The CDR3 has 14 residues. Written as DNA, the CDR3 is TGTGCCAGTAGTCGGGACAGGGGCTACAATGAGCAGTTCTTC. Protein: CASSRDRGYNEQFF.

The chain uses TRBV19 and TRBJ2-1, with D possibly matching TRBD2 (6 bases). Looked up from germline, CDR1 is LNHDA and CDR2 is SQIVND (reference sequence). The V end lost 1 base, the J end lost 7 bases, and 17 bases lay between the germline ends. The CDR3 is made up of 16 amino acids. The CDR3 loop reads CASSIAGGAAGNEQFF. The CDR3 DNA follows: TGTGCCAGTAGTATAGCCGGGGGAGCGGCGGGGAATGAGCAGTTCTTC.

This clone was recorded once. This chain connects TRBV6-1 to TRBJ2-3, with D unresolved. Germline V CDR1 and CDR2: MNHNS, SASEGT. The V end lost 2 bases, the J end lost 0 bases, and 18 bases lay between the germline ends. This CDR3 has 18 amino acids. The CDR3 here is CASSEFLYTLTSTDTQYF. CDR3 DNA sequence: TGTGCCAGCAGTGAATTCCTCTACACTTTAACTAGCACAGATACGCAGTATTTT.